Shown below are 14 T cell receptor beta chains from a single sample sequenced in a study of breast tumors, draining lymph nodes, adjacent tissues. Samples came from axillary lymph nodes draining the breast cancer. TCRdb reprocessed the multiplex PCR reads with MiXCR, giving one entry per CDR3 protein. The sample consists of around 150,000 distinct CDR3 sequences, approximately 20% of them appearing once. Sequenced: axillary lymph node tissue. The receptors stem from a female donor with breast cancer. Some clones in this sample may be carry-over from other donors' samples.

The CDR3 region is CAAGDRTDYGYTF. The CDR3 nucleotides are TGTGCCGCCGGGGACAGGACGGACTATGGCTACACCTTC. The rearrangement links TRBV28 to TRBJ1-2, with 8 nucleotides matching TRBD1. In germline, CDR1 is MDHEN, CDR2 SYDVKM. V shed 11 bases and J 3 bases; nucleotides not matched to a gene: 8. This CDR3 contains 13 residues.

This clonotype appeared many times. In DNA, the CDR3 is TGTGCCAGCAGTTACTCCGGGACAGCTAATGAAAAACTGTTTTTT. Translating gives CASSYSGTANEKLFF. The chain carries TRBV6-5 and TRBJ1-4; 7 positions match TRBD1. CDR1 is MNHEY and CDR2 is SVGAGI in the germline V gene. After removal of 0 bases from V and 3 bases from J, the junction contained 1 base not matched to a gene. CDR3 length equals 15 residues.

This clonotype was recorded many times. The DNA of the CDR3 is TGTGCCAGCAGCTTCGACAGGGGGCTAGATACGCAGTATTTT. This sequence encodes CASSFDRGLDTQYF. The genes are TRBV7-2 and TRBJ2-3; 10 nucleotides agree with TRBD1. Germline trimming cut 3 bases from V and 5 bases from J; bases unmatched to any gene: 2. CDR3 length: 14 residues. CDR1 is SGHTA and CDR2 is FQGNSA in the germline V gene. The complete variable domain, with remaining parts taken from reference TRBV7-2 and TRBJ2-3, reads GAGVSQSPSNKVTEKGKDVELRCDPISGHTALYWYRQSLGQGLEFLIYFQGNSAPDKSGLPSDRFSAERTGGSVSTLTIQRTQQEDSAVYLCASSFDRGLDTQYFGPGTRLTVL.

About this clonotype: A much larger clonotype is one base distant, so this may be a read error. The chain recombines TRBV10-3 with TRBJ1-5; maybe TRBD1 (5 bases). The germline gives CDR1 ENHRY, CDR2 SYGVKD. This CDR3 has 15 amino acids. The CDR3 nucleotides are TGTGCCACCAGTGAGTGGGGGATTAGCAATCAGCCCCAGCATTTT. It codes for CATSEWGISNQPQHF.

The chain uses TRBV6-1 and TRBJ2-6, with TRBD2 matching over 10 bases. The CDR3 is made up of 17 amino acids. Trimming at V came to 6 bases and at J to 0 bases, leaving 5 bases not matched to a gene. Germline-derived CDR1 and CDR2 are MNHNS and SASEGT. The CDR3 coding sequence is TGTGCCAGCAGCGGACTAGCGGTACGCTCTGGGGCCAACGTCCTGACTTTC. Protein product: CASSGLAVRSGANVLTF.

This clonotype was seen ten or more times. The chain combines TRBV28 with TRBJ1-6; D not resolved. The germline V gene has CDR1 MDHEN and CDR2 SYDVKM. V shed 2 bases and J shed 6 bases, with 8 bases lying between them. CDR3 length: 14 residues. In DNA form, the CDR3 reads TGTGCCAGCAGTTTAGCGTCGACTAATTCACCCCTCCACTTT. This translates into CASSLASTNSPLHF.

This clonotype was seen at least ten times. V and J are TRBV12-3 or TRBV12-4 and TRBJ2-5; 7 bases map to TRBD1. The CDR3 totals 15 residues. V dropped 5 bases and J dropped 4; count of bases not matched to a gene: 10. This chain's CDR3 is CASSPGQAKIETQYF. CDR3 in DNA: TGTGCCAGCAGTCCAGGACAGGCCAAAATAGAGACCCAGTACTTC.

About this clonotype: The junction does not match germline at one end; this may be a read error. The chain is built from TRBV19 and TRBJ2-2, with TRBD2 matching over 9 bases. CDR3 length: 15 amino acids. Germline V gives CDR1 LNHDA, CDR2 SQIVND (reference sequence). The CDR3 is CASLRGGARAGGLFF. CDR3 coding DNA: TGTGCCAGTTTGCGGGGGGGCGCGAGGGCCGGGGGGCTGTTTTTT.

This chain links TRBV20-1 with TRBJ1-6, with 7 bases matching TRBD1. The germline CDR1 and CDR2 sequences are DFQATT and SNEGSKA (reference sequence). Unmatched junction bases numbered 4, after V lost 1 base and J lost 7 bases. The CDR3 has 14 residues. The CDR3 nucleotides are TGCAGTGCTAGAGGGACAGGTGTGAATTCACCCCTCCACTTT. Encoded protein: CSARGTGVNSPLHF.

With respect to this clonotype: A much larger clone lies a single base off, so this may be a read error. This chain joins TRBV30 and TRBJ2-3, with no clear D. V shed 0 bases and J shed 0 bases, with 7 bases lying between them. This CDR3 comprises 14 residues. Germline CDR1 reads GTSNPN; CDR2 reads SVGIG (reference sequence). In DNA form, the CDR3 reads TGTGCCTGGAGTGTTCTGGTGAGCACAGATACGCAGTATTTT. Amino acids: CAWSVLVSTDTQYF.

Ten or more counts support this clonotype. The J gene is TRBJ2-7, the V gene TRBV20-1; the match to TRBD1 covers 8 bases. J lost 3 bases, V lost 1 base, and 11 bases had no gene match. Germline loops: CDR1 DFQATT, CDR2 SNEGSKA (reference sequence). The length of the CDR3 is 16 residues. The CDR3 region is CSARGAPGQVIYEQYF. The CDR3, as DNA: TGCAGTGCTAGAGGCGCCCCGGGACAGGTTATCTACGAGCAGTACTTC.

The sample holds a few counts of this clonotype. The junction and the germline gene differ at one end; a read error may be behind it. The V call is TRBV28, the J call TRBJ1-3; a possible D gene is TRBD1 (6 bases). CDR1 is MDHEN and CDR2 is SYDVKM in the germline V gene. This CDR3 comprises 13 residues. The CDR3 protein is CASSIHNRAHIFF. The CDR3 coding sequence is TGTGCCAGCAGTATACATAACAGGGCGCACATATTTTTT.

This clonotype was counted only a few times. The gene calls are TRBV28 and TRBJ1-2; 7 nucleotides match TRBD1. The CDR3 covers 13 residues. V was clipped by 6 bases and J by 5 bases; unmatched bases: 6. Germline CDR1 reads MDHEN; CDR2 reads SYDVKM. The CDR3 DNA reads TGTGCCAGCAGGGCACAGGGGAAATATGGCTACACCTTC. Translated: CASRAQGKYGYTF.

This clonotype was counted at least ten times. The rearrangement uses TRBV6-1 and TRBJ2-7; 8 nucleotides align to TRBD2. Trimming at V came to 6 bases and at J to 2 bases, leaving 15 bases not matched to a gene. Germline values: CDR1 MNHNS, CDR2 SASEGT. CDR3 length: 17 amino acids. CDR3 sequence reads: CASSRTGGGPVPYEQYF. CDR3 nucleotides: TGTGCCAGCAGCCGCACGGGAGGGGGACCTGTACCCTACGAGCAGTACTTC.